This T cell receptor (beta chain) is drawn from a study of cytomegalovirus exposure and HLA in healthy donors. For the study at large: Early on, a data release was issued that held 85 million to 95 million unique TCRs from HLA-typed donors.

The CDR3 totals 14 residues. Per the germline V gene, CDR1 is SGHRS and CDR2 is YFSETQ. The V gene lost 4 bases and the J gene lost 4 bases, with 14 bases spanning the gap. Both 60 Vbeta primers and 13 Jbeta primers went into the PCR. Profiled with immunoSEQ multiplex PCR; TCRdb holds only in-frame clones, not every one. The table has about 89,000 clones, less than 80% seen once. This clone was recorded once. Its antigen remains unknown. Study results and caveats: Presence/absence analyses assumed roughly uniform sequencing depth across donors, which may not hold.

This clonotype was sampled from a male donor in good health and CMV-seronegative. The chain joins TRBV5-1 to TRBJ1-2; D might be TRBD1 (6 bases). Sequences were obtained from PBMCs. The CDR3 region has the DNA TGCGCCAGCAGCCCAAAACAGGGATCCTATGGCTACACCTTC. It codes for CASSPKQGSYGYTF.